One sample yielded the 21 T cell receptor beta chains listed below, sequenced in a study of early T cells in non-severe SARS-CoV-2 infection. From the 5' RACE reads, TCRdb called clonotypes with MiXCR, one entry per CDR3 protein. Among approximately 41,000 distinct CDR3 sequences listed, about 5% were seen once. The sample was whole blood. The receptors shown here come from an adult who was a healthcare worker with PCR-confirmed SARS-CoV-2 infection or an uninfected control (not recorded which).

This clonotype appeared many times. The chain links TRBV19 to TRBJ2-2, with D hard to call. The CDR3 consists of 16 residues. Trimming took off 7 bases at V and 2 bases at J, with 17 bases between the two ends. Per the germline V gene, CDR1 is LNHDA and CDR2 is SQIVND (reference sequence). Written as DNA, the CDR3 is TGTGCCAGTACCCACGAATGGTACGCAAACACCGGGGAGCTGTTTTTT. Translation: CASTHEWYANTGELFF.

This clonotype was detected ten times or more. The rearrangement uses TRBV6-1 and TRBJ1-1, with D perhaps TRBD1 (5 bases). The CDR3 sequence is 13 residues long. The V end was cut by 8 bases, the J end by 2 bases, with 12 bases between. Germline-derived CDR1 and CDR2 are MNHNS and SASEGT. The CDR3 nucleotides read TGTGCCAGCGAATCGACAGTTAACACTGAAGCTTTCTTT. Translated: CASESTVNTEAFF.

This chain connects TRBV7-9 to TRBJ1-2; D uncertain. The CDR3 has 13 residues. V was pared by 0 bases and J by 4 bases, with 6 bases between. Germline values: CDR1 SEHNR, CDR2 FQNEAQ (reference sequence). This chain's CDR3 is CASSLAASYGYTF. CDR3 DNA sequence: TGTGCCAGCAGCTTAGCAGCATCCTATGGCTACACCTTC.

This clonotype was found many times. The rearrangement uses TRBV29-1 and TRBJ2-3; TRBD1 aligns across 7 bases. Per germline, CDR1 SQVTM and CDR2 ANQGSEA. V was clipped by 6 bases and J by 2 bases; unmatched bases: 8. The CDR3 runs to 14 residues. The CDR3 here is CSVITGTVTDTQYF. CDR3 sequence (DNA): TGCAGCGTGATAACCGGGACAGTCACAGATACGCAGTATTTT.

This clonotype showed up many times. The chain has TRBV7-9 and TRBJ1-4; the D is unclear. In germline, CDR1 is SEHNR, CDR2 FQNEAQ (reference sequence). CDR3 length equals 13 residues. The V end was cut by 1 base, the J end by 6 bases, with 6 bases between. As DNA, the CDR3 is TGTGCCAGCAGCTTAGACACGGATGAAAAACTGTTTTTT. Translation gives CASSLDTDEKLFF.

This clonotype came up a few times. J is TRBJ1-2 and V is TRBV6-1; 8 bases are a match to TRBD1. The germline V gene encodes CDR1 MNHNS and CDR2 SASEGT. The trim removed 8 bases at V and 3 bases at J, leaving 2 bases unmatched. The CDR3 consists of 12 residues. The CDR3 DNA is TGTGCCAGCGAGACAGGGGACTATGGCTACACCTTC. The encoded protein is CASETGDYGYTF.

This clonotype was counted many times. V is TRBV5-4 and J is TRBJ1-2; TRBD1 matches at 9 bases. V was pared by 5 bases and J by 5 bases, with 10 bases of the junction left unmatched. The CDR3 loop spans 15 amino acids. The germline gives CDR1 SGHNT, CDR2 YYREEE (reference sequence). Here the CDR3 reads CASRYEQGAQYGYTF. The CDR3 DNA follows: TGTGCCAGCAGATATGAACAGGGGGCACAGTATGGCTACACCTTC.

This clonotype was picked up many times. The chain links TRBV27 to TRBJ1-5; D gene unclear. The CDR3 totals 10 residues. Germline V gives CDR1 MNHEY, CDR2 SMNVEV (reference sequence). Trimming shortened V by 8 bases and J by 7 bases, and 6 bases separated the two germline ends. The CDR3 loop is CASGHQPQHF. The CDR3 DNA sequence: TGTGCCAGCGGTCACCAGCCCCAGCATTTT.

This clonotype showed up many times. V and J are TRBV6-6 and TRBJ2-3, with 10 bases fitting TRBD2. The germline V gene encodes CDR1 MNHNY and CDR2 SVGAGI (reference sequence). Germline trimming cut 6 bases from V and 2 bases from J; bases unmatched to any gene: 5. CDR3 length: 15 residues. The CDR3 DNA sequence: TGTGCCAGCAGCTGGAGCGGGGGGGTCACAGATACGCAGTATTTT. Translation: CASSWSGGVTDTQYF.

This clonotype was counted ten times or more. V gene TRBV7-9 combines with J gene TRBJ1-2; D not certain. Germline CDR1 SEHNR, CDR2 FQNEAQ (reference sequence). V was clipped by 2 bases and J by 4 bases, with 14 bases between them. This CDR3 spans 15 amino acids. The CDR3 DNA reads as TGTGCCAGCAGCTTATGGACGATGGGCCTCTATGGCTACACCTTC. It codes for CASSLWTMGLYGYTF.

There are many counts of this clonotype. V gene TRBV5-1 combines with J gene TRBJ2-3, with TRBD1 identical over 7 bases. The V segment lost 4 bases and the J segment 2 bases; nucleotides outside the gene matches: 10. CDR1 SGHRS and CDR2 YFSETQ come from the germline V gene. This CDR3 has 16 amino acids. The DNA for the CDR3 is TGCGCCAGCAGCATCCAGACAGGGCAACCCACAGATACGCAGTATTTT. This translates into CASSIQTGQPTDTQYF.

This clonotype was seen many times. The CDR3 reads CASRSGVLGAFF. CDR3 DNA sequence: TGTGCCAGCAGGTCAGGGGTCTTGGGGGCTTTCTTT. The chain links TRBV12-3 or TRBV12-4 to TRBJ1-1; D is possibly TRBD1 (6 bases). Trimming removed 6 bases from V and 11 bases from J, with 16 bases in between. The CDR3 is 12 amino acids.

This clonotype occurred many times. The chain couples TRBV7-8 to TRBJ2-3; 12 nucleotides line up with TRBD2. V trimming: 5 bases; J trimming: 0 bases; junction bases outside the gene matches: 6. The germline CDR1 and CDR2 sequences are SGHVS and FQNEAQ. CDR3 length equals 17 residues. The CDR3 here is CASSNRLAGASTDTQYF. In DNA form, the CDR3 reads TGTGCCAGCAGCAACCGACTAGCGGGGGCTAGCACAGATACGCAGTATTTT.

In its sample, this clonotype was seen a few times. The CDR3 nucleotides are TGTGCTAGTGCGGAGGAAGGGAACCCCAATTCACCCCTCCACTTT. This codes for CASAEEGNPNSPLHF. This chain connects TRBV12-5 to TRBJ1-6; D is unclear. From germline, CDR1 is LGHNT and CDR2 FRNRAP. Trimming removed 7 bases at V and 7 bases at J, with 17 bases between. The CDR3 consists of 15 residues. The variable domain in full, with the rest retrieved from reference TRBV12-5 and TRBJ1-6, is DARVTQTPRHKVTEMGQEVTMRCQPILGHNTVFWYRQTMMQGLELLAYFRNRAPLDDSGMPKDRFSAEMPDATLATLKIQPSEPRDSAVYFCASAEEGNPNSPLHFGNGTRLTVT.

This clonotype was recorded many times. This rearrangement joins TRBV5-6 to TRBJ1-2; 11 bases map to TRBD1. With 1 base clipped from V and 4 bases from J, the junction kept 6 bases outside the gene matches. Germline CDR1 SGHDT, CDR2 YYEEEE. This CDR3 region has 16 residues. The DNA of the CDR3 is TGTGCCAGCAGCTTGAACTACGGGACAGGGGGCTATGGCTACACCTTC. Translated: CASSLNYGTGGYGYTF.

As regards this clonotype: Sequence at one end of the junction differs from germline and may be a read error. The chain recombines TRBV6-5 with TRBJ2-7; D gene ambiguous. CDR1 and CDR2 from the germline V gene are MNHEY and SVGAGI. The CDR3 runs to 12 residues. In DNA form, the CDR3 reads TGTGCCAGCAGCTCCACCTCCGACGAGCAGTACTTC. This encodes CASSSTSDEQYF.

In this sample, this clonotype turned up a few times. The rearrangement joins TRBV4-1 to TRBJ2-3, with no clear D. The CDR3 totals 16 residues. Trimming stripped 5 bases from V and 7 bases from J, with 22 bases between. Germline CDR1 is MGHRA and CDR2 is YSYEKL. The CDR3 region has the DNA TGCGCCAGCAGCTCGATAATTATGGGATCGAGGAATACGCAGTATTTT. Protein product: CASSSIIMGSRNTQYF.

This clonotype was seen repeatedly, ten times or more. J is TRBJ2-3 and V is TRBV14, with unresolved D. This CDR3 contains 14 residues. Looked up from germline, CDR1 is SGHDN and CDR2 is FVKESK. V was cut by 1 base and J by 4 bases, with 9 bases left in between. CDR3 nucleotide sequence: TGTGCCAGCAGCCAAGTTTTAGATTCAGATACGCAGTATTTT. It translates to CASSQVLDSDTQYF. The variable domain in full, completed from reference TRBV14 and TRBJ2-3, reads EAGVTQFPSHSVIEKGQTVTLRCDPISGHDNLYWYRRVMGKEIKFLLHFVKESKQDESGMPNNRFLAERTGGTYSTLKVQPAELEDSGVYFCASSQVLDSDTQYFGPGTRLTVL.

This clonotype was seen repeatedly, ten times or more. The V gene is TRBV20-1, the J gene TRBJ2-3, with TRBD2 matching 14 bases. The CDR3 has 18 residues. CDR1 is DFQATT, CDR2 SNEGSKA, per germline (reference sequence). V was clipped by 5 bases and J by 3 bases; unmatched bases: 13. This CDR3 reads CSAEPVRLAGGPTDTQYF. The CDR3 DNA sequence: TGCAGTGCTGAGCCGGTGAGACTAGCGGGGGGGCCGACAGATACGCAGTATTTT.

In its sample, this clonotype was seen many times. This sequence joins TRBV30 and TRBJ1-1; tentatively, D is TRBD1 (6 bases). Germline values: CDR1 GTSNPN, CDR2 SVGIG (reference sequence). The CDR3 totals 15 residues. V was cut by 0 bases and J by 8 bases, with 19 bases left in between. This chain's CDR3 is CAWSVDGQLFLEAFF. The DNA for the CDR3 is TGTGCCTGGAGTGTAGACGGACAGTTGTTCCTAGAAGCTTTCTTT. Using reference TRBV30 and TRBJ1-1 for the parts outside the CDR3, the full variable domain is SQTIHQWPATLVQPVGSPLSLECTVEGTSNPNLYWYRQAAGRGLQLLFYSVGIGQISSEVPQNLSASRPQDRQFILSSKKLLLSDSGFYLCAWSVDGQLFLEAFFGQGTRLTVV.

At least ten counts were recorded for this clonotype. The chain joins TRBV29-1 to TRBJ1-2; D may be TRBD1 (6 bases). The CDR3 contains 13 residues. Trimming pared 4 bases from V and 0 bases from J, leaving 9 bases between. In germline, CDR1 is SQVTM, CDR2 ANQGSEA. CDR3 in amino acids: CSVGDTANYGYTF. The CDR3 coding sequence is TGCAGCGTTGGGGACACCGCTAACTATGGCTACACCTTC.